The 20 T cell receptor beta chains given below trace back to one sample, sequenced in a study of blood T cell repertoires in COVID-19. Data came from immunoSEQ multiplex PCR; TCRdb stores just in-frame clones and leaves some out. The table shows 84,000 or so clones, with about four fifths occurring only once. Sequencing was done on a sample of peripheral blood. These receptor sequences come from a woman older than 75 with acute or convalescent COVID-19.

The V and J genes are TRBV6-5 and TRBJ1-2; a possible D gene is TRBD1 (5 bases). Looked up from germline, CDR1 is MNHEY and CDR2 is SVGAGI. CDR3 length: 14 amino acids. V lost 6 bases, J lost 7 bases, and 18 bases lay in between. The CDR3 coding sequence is TGTGCCAGCAGCCAACCCCAGGGTTATGCTGGCTACACCTTC. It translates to CASSQPQGYAGYTF.

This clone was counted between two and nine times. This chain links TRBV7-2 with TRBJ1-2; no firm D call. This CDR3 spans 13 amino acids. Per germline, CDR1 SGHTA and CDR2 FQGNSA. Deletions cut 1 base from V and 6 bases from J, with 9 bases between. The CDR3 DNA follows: TGTGCCAGCAGCTTAGTTGAGAGGAATGGCTACACCTTC. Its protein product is CASSLVERNGYTF.

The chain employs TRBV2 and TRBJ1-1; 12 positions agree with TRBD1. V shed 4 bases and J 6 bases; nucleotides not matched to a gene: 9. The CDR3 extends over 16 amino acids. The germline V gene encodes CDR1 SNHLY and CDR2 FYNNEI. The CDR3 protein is CASSGLSGTGGSEAFF. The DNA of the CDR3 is TGTGCCAGCAGTGGGCTATCCGGGACAGGGGGCTCTGAAGCTTTCTTT.

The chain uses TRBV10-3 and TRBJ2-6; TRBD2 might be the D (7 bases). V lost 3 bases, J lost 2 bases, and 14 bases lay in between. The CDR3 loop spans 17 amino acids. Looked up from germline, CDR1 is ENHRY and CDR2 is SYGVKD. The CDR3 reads CAISEGRGSTGANVLTF. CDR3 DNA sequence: TGTGCCATCAGTGAAGGGAGGGGGAGCACTGGGGCCAACGTCCTGACTTTC.

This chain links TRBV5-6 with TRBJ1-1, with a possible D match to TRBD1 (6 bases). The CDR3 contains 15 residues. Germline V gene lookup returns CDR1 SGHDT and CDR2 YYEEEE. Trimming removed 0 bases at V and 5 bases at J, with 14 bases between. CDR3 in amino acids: CASSLGTGTWTEAFF. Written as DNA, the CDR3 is TGTGCCAGCAGCTTGGGTACAGGGACCTGGACTGAAGCTTTCTTT.

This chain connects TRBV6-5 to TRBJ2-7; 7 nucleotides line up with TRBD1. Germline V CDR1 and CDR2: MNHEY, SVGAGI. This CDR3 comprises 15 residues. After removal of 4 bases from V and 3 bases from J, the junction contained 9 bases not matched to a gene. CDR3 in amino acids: CASSSRIGGGYEQYF. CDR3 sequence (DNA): TGTGCCAGCAGTTCCAGGATAGGGGGCGGCTACGAGCAGTACTTC.

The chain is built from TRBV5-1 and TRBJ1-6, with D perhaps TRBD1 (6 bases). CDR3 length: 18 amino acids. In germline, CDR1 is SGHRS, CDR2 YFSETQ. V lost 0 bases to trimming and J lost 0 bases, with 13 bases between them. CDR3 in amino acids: CASSLAARGNSYNSPLHF. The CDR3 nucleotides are TGCGCCAGCAGCTTGGCCGCCAGGGGAAACTCCTATAATTCACCCCTCCACTTT.

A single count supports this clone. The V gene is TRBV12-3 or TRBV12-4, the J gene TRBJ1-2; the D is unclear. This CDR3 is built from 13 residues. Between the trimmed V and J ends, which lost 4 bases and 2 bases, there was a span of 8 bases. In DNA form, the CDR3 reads TGTGCCAGCAGTTCCCTCCTAAACTATGGCTACACCTTC. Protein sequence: CASSSLLNYGYTF.

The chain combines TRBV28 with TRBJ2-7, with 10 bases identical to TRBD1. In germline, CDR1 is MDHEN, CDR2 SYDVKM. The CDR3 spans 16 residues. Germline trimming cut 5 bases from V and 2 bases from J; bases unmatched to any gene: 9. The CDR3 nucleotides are TGTGCCAGCAGTCCCTCGCCGGGACAGGGGACCTACGAGCAGTACTTC. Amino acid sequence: CASSPSPGQGTYEQYF.

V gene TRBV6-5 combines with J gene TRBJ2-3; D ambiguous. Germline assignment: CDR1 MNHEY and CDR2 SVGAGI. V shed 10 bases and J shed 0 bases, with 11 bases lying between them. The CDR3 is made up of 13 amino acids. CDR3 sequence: CATATISTDTQYF. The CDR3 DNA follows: TGTGCCACCGCTACCATCAGCACAGATACGCAGTATTTT.

For the CDR3, the DNA is TGTGCCAGTCAGCTACAGGGGAGCTATGGCTACACCTTC. Translating gives CASQLQGSYGYTF. The V call is TRBV6-5, the J call TRBJ1-2; 7 positions agree with TRBD1. The germline V gene encodes CDR1 MNHEY and CDR2 SVGAGI. V trimming: 9 bases; J trimming: 4 bases; junction bases outside the gene matches: 8. The length of the CDR3 is 13 residues.

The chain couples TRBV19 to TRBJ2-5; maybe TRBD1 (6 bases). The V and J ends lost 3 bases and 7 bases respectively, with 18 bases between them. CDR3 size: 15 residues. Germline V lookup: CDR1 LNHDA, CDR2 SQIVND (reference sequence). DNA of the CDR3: TGTGCCAGTAGTATTGGGACACTCGGGTCGGGGACCCAGTACTTC. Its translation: CASSIGTLGSGTQYF.

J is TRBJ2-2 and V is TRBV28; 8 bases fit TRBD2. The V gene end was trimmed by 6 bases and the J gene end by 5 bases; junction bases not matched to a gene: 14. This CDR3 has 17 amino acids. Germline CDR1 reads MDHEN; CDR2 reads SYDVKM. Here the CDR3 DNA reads TGTGCCAGCAGAGTCCTGGGCGGGGGGCTGAGGACCGGGGAGCTGTTTTTT. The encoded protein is CASRVLGGGLRTGELFF. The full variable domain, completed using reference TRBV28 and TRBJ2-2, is DVKVTQSSRYLVKRTGEKVFLECVQDMDHENMFWYRQDPGLGLRLIYFSYDVKMKEKGDIPEGYSVSREKKERFSLILESASTNQTSMYLCASRVLGGGLRTGELFFGEGSRLTVL.

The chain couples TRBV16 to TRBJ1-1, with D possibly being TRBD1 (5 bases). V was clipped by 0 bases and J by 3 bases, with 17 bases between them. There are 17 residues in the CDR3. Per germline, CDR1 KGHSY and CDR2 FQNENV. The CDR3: CASSQSRGGMLHTEAFF. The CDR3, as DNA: TGTGCCAGCAGCCAATCGAGGGGAGGGATGTTACACACTGAAGCTTTCTTT.

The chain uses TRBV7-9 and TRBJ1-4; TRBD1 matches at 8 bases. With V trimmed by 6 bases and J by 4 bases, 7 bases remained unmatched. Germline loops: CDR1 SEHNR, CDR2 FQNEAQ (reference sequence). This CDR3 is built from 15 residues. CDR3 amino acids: CASSDEGQVNEKLFF. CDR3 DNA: TGTGCCAGCAGTGACGAGGGACAGGTTAATGAAAAACTGTTTTTT.

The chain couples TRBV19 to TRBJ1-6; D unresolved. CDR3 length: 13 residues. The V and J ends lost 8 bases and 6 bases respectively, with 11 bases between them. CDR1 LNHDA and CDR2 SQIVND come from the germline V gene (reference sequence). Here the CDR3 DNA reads TGTGCCAGTCAATCCGGTGGTAATTCACCCCTCCACTTT. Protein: CASQSGGNSPLHF.

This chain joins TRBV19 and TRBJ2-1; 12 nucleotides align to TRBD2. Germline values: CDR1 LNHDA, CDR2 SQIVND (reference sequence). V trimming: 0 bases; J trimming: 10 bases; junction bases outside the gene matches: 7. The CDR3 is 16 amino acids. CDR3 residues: CASSIDLLAGGQEQFF. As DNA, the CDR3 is TGTGCCAGTAGTATAGATCTACTAGCGGGAGGTCAAGAGCAGTTCTTC.

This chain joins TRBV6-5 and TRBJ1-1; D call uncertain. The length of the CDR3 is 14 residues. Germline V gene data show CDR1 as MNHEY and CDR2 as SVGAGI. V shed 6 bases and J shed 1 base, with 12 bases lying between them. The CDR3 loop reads CASRPQKSNTEAFF. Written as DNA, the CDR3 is TGTGCCAGCAGACCTCAGAAGTCGAACACTGAAGCTTTCTTT.

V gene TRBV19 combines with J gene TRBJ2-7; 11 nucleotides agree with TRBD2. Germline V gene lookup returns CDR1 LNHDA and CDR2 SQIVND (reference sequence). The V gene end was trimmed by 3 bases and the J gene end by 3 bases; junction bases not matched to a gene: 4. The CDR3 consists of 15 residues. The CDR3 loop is CASSIGTSGHYEQYF. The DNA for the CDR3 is TGTGCCAGTAGTATCGGGACTAGCGGCCACTACGAGCAGTACTTC.

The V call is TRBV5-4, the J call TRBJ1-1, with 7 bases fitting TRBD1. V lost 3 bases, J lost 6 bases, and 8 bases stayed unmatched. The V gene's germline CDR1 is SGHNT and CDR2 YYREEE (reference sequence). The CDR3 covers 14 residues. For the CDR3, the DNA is TGTGCCAGCAGCTGGTCAGACAGGGTCCCTGAAGCTTTCTTT. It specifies CASSWSDRVPEAFF. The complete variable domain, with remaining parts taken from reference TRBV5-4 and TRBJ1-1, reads ETGVTQSPTHLIKTRGQQVTLRCSSQSGHNTVSWYQQALGQGPQFIFQYYREEENGRGNFPPRFSGLQFPNYSSELNVNALELDDSALYLCASSWSDRVPEAFFGQGTRLTVV.